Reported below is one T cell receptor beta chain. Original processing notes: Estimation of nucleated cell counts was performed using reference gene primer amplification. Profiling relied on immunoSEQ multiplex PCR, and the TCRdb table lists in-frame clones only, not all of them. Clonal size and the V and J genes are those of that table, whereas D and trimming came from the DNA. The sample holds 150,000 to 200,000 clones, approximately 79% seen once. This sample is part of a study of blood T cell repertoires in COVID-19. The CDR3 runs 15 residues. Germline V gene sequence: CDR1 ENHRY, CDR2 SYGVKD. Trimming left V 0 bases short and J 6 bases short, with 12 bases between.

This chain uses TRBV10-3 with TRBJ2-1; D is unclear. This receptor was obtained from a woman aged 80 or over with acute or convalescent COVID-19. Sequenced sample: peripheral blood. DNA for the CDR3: TGTGCCATCAGTGAGTCGAAAGGAACTATCAATGAGCAGTTCTTC. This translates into CAISESKGTINEQFF.